This TCR beta chain was profiled in a study of blood T cell repertoires in COVID-19. Background on the study: Samples representing acute and convalescent COVID-19 were sourced from the United States, Italy and Spain. PBMCs, B-cell-depleted T cells, or T cells were the source of the cDNA or gDNA that made up the material.

The CDR3 totals 15 residues. Germline-derived CDR1 and CDR2 are MNHEY and SVGAGI. Trimming shortened V by 0 bases and J by 10 bases, and 13 bases separated the two germline ends. Original analysis: Using reference gene primer amplification, nucleated cell counts were estimated. Assay used: immunoSEQ multiplex PCR; TCRdb lists only in-frame clones, some missing. V, J and clone size are taken as reported in that table, and D and trimming were inferred from the DNA itself. The sample includes 60,000 to 70,000 clones, approximately 86% seen only once; the top ten take almost 1.5%. The clonotype comes from a woman aged 55-69 years with acute or convalescent COVID-19. The chain combines TRBV6-5 with TRBJ1-6; D perhaps matches TRBD1 (5 bases). The sequencing input was peripheral blood. Here the CDR3 reads CASSYSPTGGSPLHF. In nucleotides, the CDR3 is TGTGCCAGCAGTTACTCGCCTACCGGGGGGTCACCCCTCCACTTT.